A selection of T cell receptor beta chains follows, all from one sample in a study of PD-1 blockade in mismatch repair-deficient tumors. Libraries were prepared by immunoSEQ multiplex PCR; TCRdb keeps only in-frame clonotypes and omits some of them. The sample yields some 110,000 clones, about 80% seen once. The specimen was peripheral blood, collected 60 weeks after starting pembrolizumab. The receptors stem from an adult with mismatch repair-deficient cancer. Both conserved end residues are part of each CDR3. D genes are given only for firm matches. Rows may omit the clone size; those that give it use once, few, many or a size class.

TGTGCCAGCAGTTACGGAGCTTCCTACGAGCAGTACTTC CASSYGASYEQYF NA TRBJ2-7 TRBV6-6 NA
TGTGCCAGCTCACCACCGGGACAGATTAGCAAGCAGTACTTC CASSPPGQISKQYF once TRBJ2-7 TRBV18 TRBD1
TGTGCCAGTGGGGGGGGCTTTGGAGAGACCCAGTACTTC CASGGGFGETQYF few TRBJ2-5 TRBV19 NA
TGCGCCAGCAGCACCGACAGGGGGCAATTCGTAGAGAAACTGTTTTTT CASSTDRGQFVEKLFF NA TRBJ1-4 TRBV5-1 TRBD1
TGTGCCAGTAGTATTCCCTTTGGGGAGCAGTTCTTC CASSIPFGEQFF NA TRBJ2-1 TRBV19 NA
TGTGCTAGCAGCTTAGCGGGAGCTTACAATGAGCAGTTCTTC CASSLAGAYNEQFF NA TRBJ2-1 TRBV7-7 TRBD2
TGTGCCAGCAGTGAGTGGGGGGTAGGAACCGGGGAGCTGTTTTTT CASSEWGVGTGELFF NA TRBJ2-2 TRBV2 NA
TGTGCCAGCTCCCTAAGGGGGACGGGAGAGACCCAGTACTTC CASSLRGTGETQYF NA TRBJ2-5 TRBV18 NA
TGTGCCAGTAAACAATCGGGTCAGCCCCAGCATTTT CASKQSGQPQHF NA TRBJ1-5 TRBV19 NA
TGTGCCAGCAGTCCCGGACTAGCGGGAGGGCCTAGCACAGATACGCAGTATTTT CASSPGLAGGPSTDTQYF few TRBJ2-3 TRBV6-4 TRBD2
TGTGCCAGCAGCTTGTTCGGGGGAGACACTGAAGCTTTCTTT CASSLFGGDTEAFF few TRBJ1-1 TRBV5-4 NA
TGCGCCAGCAGCCAAGATAGGACCGGCTCTGGAAACACCATATATTTT CASSQDRTGSGNTIYF few TRBJ1-3 TRBV4-3 NA
TGTGCCACCTCTCACCTGAACACCGGGGAGCTGTTTTTT CATSHLNTGELFF few TRBJ2-2 TRBV6-1 NA
TGTGCCAGCAGTTACAGGGATATCTCCTACAATGAGCAGTTCTTC CASSYRDISYNEQFF NA TRBJ2-1 TRBV6-5 NA
TGTGCCATCAGTGAGGAGGTAGGACTAGCTTCCCACGAGCAGTACTTC CAISEEVGLASHEQYF NA TRBJ2-7 TRBV10-3 TRBD2
TGTGCCAGCAGTTCACTAGCCAGCTCCTACAATGAGCAGTTCTTC CASSSLASSYNEQFF NA TRBJ2-1 TRBV7-9 NA